What follows is one T cell receptor beta chain and its context. This entry comes from a study of OX40 agonist ivuxolimab in advanced cancers. Background on the study: Eligibility rules accepted prior anti-PD-1, anti-PD-L1 or anti-CTLA-4 therapy, and around 40% had some.

The germline gives CDR1 GTSNPN, CDR2 SVGIG (reference sequence). The length of the CDR3 is 12 residues. V shed 4 bases and J 6 bases; nucleotides not matched to a gene: 2. Sequencing was performed with immunoSEQ multiplex PCR; in TCRdb, only in-frame clones are kept and a portion is missing. The repertoire holds fewer than 14,000 clones, 65% to 75% seen once, with around 33% in the top ten. The TCR comes from an adult with an advanced solid tumor such as melanoma, head and neck, liver or kidney cancer. Source: CD4+ or CD8+ T cells sorted from blood, taken in a trial of the OX40 agonist ivuxolimab. The chain links TRBV30 to TRBJ1-2, with TRBD1 identical over 10 bases. CDR3 nucleotides: TGTGCCTGGAAAGGGACAGGGGATGGCTACACCTTC. Amino acids: CAWKGTGDGYTF.